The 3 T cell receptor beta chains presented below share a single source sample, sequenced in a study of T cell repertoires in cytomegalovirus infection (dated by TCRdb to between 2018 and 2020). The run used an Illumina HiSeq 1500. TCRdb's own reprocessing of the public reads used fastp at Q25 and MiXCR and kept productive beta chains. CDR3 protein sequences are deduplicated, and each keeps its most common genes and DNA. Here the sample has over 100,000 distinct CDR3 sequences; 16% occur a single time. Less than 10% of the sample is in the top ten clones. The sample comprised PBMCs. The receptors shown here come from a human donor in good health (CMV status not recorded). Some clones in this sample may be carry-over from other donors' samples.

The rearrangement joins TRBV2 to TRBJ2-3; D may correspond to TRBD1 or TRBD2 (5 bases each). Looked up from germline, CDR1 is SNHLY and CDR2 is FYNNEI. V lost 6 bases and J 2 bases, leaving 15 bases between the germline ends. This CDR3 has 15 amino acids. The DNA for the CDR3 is TGTGCCAGCAGGATCGGGACCCAATCCACAGATACGCAGTATTTT. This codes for CASRIGTQSTDTQYF.

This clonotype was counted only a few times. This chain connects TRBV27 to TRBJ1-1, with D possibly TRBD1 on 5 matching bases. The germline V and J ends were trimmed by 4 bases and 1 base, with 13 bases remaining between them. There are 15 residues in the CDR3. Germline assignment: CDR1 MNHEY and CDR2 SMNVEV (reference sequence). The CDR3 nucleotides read TGTGCCAGCAGTTCCCCGCGTAGGGGGAACACTGAAGCTTTCTTT. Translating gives CASSSPRRGNTEAFF.

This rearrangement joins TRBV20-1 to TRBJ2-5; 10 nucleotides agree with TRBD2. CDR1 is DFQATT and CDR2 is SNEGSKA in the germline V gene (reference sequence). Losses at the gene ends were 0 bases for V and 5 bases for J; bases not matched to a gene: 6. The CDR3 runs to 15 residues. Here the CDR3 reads CSAREGAGGQETQYF. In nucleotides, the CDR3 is TGCAGTGCTAGAGAGGGAGCGGGGGGGCAGGAGACCCAGTACTTC.